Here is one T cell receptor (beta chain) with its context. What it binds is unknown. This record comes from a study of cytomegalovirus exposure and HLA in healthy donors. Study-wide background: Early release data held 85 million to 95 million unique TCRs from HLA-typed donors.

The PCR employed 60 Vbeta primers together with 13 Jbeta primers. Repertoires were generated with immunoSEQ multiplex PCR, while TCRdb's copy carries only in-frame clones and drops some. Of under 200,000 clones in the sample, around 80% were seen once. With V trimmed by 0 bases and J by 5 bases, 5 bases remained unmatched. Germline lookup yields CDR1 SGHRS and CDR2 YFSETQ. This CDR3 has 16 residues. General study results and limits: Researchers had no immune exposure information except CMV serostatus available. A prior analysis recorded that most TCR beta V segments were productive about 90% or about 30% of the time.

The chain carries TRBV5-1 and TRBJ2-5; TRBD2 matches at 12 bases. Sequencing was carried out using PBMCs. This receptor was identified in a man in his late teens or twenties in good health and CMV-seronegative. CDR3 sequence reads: CASSLELAGGRETQYF. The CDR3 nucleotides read TGCGCCAGCAGCTTGGAACTAGCGGGGGGCCGGGAGACCCAGTACTTC.